The TCR beta chain described here comes from a study of shared clonotypes between healthy human individuals. Study at large: Samples came from a couple of female and a few male donors aged 18 to 49.

The CDR3 consists of 16 residues. With 1 base removed from V and 1 base from J, the gap between germline ends came to 13 bases. CDR1 is SGHTA, CDR2 FQGNSA, per germline. TCRdb's copy holds only in-frame clones and misses some; the assay was immunoSEQ multiplex PCR. This sample has roughly 500,000 clones, with 79% found just once. In this sample, this clone turned up once. Its antigen is not identified. Findings and limits, study-wide: Measured sharing among donors was expected to vary with sequencing depth.

Sequenced input: PBMCs. The receptor was isolated from a woman aged 40 to 50 in good health. Some clones in this sample may be carry-over from other donors' samples. The chain has TRBV7-2 and TRBJ2-5; D gene unclear. CDR3 nucleotides: TGTGCCAGCAGCTTAGATTCTTCGGGCATCCAAGAGACCCAGTACTTC. Residues: CASSLDSSGIQETQYF.